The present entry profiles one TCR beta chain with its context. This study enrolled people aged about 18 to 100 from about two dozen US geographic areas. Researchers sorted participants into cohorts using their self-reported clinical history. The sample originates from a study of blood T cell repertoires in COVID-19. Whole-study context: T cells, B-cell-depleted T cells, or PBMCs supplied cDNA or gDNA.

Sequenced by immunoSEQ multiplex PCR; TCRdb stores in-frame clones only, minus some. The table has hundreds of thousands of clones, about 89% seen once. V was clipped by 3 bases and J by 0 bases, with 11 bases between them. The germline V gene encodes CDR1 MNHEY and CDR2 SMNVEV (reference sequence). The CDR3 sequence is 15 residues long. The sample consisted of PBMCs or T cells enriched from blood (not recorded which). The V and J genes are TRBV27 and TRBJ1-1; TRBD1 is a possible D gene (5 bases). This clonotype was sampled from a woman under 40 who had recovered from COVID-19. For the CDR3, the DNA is TGTGCCAGCAGTTTTCACAGGACAATGAACACTGAAGCTTTCTTT. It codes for CASSFHRTMNTEAFF.